This T cell receptor beta chain emerged from a study of cytomegalovirus exposure and HLA in healthy donors. This clone showed up just once. What it binds is unknown. CDR3 length: 15 residues. J gave up 6 bases and V 2 bases, and 2 bases lay outside the gene matches. In germline, CDR1 is MRHNA, CDR2 SNTAGT. Regarding the study as a whole: Both high specificity and high sensitivity reportedly marked the classifier's diagnosis of cytomegalovirus status. Listed as cytomegalovirus-associated were roughly 180 TCR beta chains.

The primer mix had 60 Vbeta and 13 Jbeta primers. As originally analysed: Unique TCR beta chains numbered around 75 million in a later analysis, with roughly 11 million shared. Profiling relied on immunoSEQ multiplex PCR, and the TCRdb table lists in-frame clones only, not all of them. V, J and clone size are those of that table, while D and trimming were read from the DNA. This sample yields 150,000 to 200,000 clones, of which approximately 77% are seen a single time; less than 9% belongs to the top ten. Sequencing input: PBMCs. The V call is TRBV6-4, the J call TRBJ2-1; 12 nucleotides line up with TRBD2. The receptor comes from a male donor in good health and CMV-seropositive. CDR3 DNA: TGTGCCAGCAGTGACAGACTAGCGGGGGTCAATGAGCAGTTCTTC. It codes for CASSDRLAGVNEQFF.